This section outlines one T cell receptor (beta chain) sequence together with its context. Germline and junction disagree at one end, which may indicate a read error. These data originate in a study of blood T cells in healthy people across ages. Looking at the study overall: About one barcoded beta molecule per two T cells came from capture by template switching.

Germline values: CDR1 SGHAT, CDR2 FQNNGV. The CDR3 runs to 17 residues. Next came a second PCR, run for about 6 to 12 cycles, which used a sample-barcoded 5' primer along with a J-beta primer mix. In TCRdb, the 5' RACE reads were re-called with MiXCR into one record per CDR3 protein. The repertoire holds under 2 million distinct CDR3 sequences, about 31% seen once, with roughly 12% in the top ten. The TCR comes from a woman between 25 and 40 years old in good health. Material: blood. The chain couples TRBV11-2 to TRBJ2-1, with TRBD2 as a possible D gene (6 bases). CDR3 protein: CASGLDPPSATVNEQFF. As DNA, the CDR3 is TGTGCCAGCGGCTTAGATCCGCCTAGCGCCACCGTCAATGAGCAGTTCTTC.